The rows below give T cell receptor beta chains drawn from one sample of a study of blood T cell repertoires in COVID-19. TCRdb's copy holds only in-frame clones and misses some; the assay was immunoSEQ multiplex PCR. The sample carries about 57,000 clones, around 80% recorded once. The sequencing input was peripheral blood. The receptors come from a woman aged 55-70 years with acute or convalescent COVID-19. Both conserved end residues are trimmed from each CDR3.

j_gene | v_gene | CDR3aa
TRBJ1-1 | TRBV5-1 | ASSSGGGGVAEAF
TRBJ2-1 | TRBV27 | ASSVRAGPRTYNEQF
TRBJ2-1 | TRBV27 | ASSYQGFDNEQF
TRBJ1-5 | TRBV19 | ASSRLGQVDQPQH
TRBJ1-3 | TRBV15 | ATSRPGSTDTIY
TRBJ2-3 | TRBV4-2 | ASSQELAGEDTQY
TRBJ2-7 | TRBV3-1/TRBV3-2 | ASSPRPLGQPYEQY
TRBJ1-3 | TRBV30 | AWGTGRNTIY
TRBJ1-4 | TRBV2 | ASSEPPPQRGKKLF
TRBJ2-3 | TRBV3-1/TRBV3-2 | ASSQRSWGGTDTQY
TRBJ2-7 | TRBV2 | ASSDSGGSYEQY
TRBJ1-1 | TRBV6-2/TRBV6-3 | ASSKRTGNTEAF
TRBJ2-3 | TRBV9 | ASSVATSGGAQDTQY
TRBJ1-5 | TRBV30 | AWSESVRNQPQH
TRBJ2-2 | TRBV3-1/TRBV3-2 | ASRSYTGELF
TRBJ1-2 | TRBV11-2 | ASSPGEGGYYGYT
TRBJ2-5 | TRBV9 | ASSRGDGSTQY
TRBJ1-1 | TRBV27 | ASSLSQGAGDTEAF
TRBJ2-5 | TRBV11-2 | ASSLSRETQY
TRBJ2-7 | TRBV25-1 | ASSVAGQGLYEQY
TRBJ1-4 | TRBV12-5 | ASGLSRGHATNEKLF
TRBJ2-7 | TRBV7-3 | ASSLTSGGTYEQY
TRBJ1-1 | TRBV7-2 | ASSSPSGVRNTEAF
TRBJ2-1 | TRBV7-3 | ASSLHLAGGQGEQF
TRBJ1-2 | TRBV6-5 | ASRANRDVSYGYT
TRBJ2-1 | TRBV11-2 | ASSLANGQRLFNEQF
TRBJ1-2 | TRBV20-1 | SANREGGYT
TRBJ1-1 | TRBV7-8 | ASSSIRGARVNTEAF
TRBJ1-1 | TRBV19 | ASSMVRQGTTEAF
TRBJ1-2 | TRBV5-1 | ASSLGQNYGYT
TRBJ2-1 | TRBV2 | ASSLRDRGSNEQF
TRBJ1-5 | TRBV6-5 | ASSSRQGYQPQH
TRBJ1-2 | TRBV6-1 | ASSGGRLTGSYGYT
TRBJ1-5 | TRBV19 | ASRYREGVNQPQH
TRBJ1-1 | TRBV7-9 | ASTRDREDTEAF
TRBJ1-5 | TRBV27 | AGSLSPAGQPQH
TRBJ2-1 | TRBV30 | AWSNYVGGNEQF
TRBJ2-5 | TRBV4-3 | ASSQEGNRDKTQY
TRBJ2-1 | TRBV3-1/TRBV3-2 | ASSQQGADEQF
TRBJ2-1 | TRBV4-2 | ASSPTSGGSSYNEQF
TRBJ2-1 | TRBV7-9 | ASSLYSESSYNEQF